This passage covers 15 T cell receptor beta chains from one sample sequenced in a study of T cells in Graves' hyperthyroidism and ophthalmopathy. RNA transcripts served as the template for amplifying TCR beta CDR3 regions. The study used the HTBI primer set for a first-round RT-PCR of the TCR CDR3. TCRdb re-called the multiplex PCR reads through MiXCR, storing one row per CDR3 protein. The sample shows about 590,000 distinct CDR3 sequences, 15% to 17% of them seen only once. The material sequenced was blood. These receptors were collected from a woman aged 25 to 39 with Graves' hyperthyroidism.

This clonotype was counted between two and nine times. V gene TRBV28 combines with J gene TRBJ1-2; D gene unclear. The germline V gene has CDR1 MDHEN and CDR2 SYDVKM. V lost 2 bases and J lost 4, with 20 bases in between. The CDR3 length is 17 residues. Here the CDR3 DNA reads TGTGCCAGCAGTTTACCCGCAGGTATTAGCGCTTTCTATGGCTACACCTTC. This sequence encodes CASSLPAGISAFYGYTF.

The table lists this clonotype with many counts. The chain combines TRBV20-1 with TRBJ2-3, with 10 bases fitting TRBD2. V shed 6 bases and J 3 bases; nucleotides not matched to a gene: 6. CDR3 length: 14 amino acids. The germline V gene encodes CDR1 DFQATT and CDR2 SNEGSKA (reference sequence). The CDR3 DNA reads TGCAGTGCCCTAGCGGGAGTGGGTACAGATACGCAGTATTTT. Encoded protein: CSALAGVGTDTQYF.

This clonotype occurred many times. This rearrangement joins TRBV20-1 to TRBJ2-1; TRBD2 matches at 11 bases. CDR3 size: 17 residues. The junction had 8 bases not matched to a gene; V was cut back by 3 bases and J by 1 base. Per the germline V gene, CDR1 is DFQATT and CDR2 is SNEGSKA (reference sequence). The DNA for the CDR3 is TGCAGTGCTAGTGTGCTAGCGGGAGGTTTTTCCTACAATGAGCAGTTCTTC. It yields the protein CSASVLAGGFSYNEQFF.

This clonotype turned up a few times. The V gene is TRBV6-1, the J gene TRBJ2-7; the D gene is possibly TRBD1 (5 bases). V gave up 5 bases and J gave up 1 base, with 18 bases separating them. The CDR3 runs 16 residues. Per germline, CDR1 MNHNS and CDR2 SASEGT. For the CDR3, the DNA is TGTGCCAGCAGTTACCTTAGTGGGGCCTTTTCCTACGAGCAGTACTTC. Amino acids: CASSYLSGAFSYEQYF.

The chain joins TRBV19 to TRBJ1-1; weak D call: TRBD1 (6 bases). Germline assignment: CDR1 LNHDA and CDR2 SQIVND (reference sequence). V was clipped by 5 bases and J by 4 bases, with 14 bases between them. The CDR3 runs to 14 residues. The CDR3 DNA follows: TGTGCCAGTAGTTATTGGGGGCGAGGCACTGAAGCTTTCTTT. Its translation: CASSYWGRGTEAFF. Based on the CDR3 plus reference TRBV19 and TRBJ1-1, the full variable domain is DGGITQSPKYLFRKEGQNVTLSCEQNLNHDAMYWYRQDPGQGLRLIYYSQIVNDFQKGDIAEGYSVSREKKESFPLTVTSAQKNPTAFYLCASSYWGRGTEAFFGQGTRLTVV.

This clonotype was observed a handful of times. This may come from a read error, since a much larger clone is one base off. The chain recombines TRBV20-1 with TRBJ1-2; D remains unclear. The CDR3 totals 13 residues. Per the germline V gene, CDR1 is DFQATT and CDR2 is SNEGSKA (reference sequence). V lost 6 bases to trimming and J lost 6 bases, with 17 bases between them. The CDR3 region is CSAYLRQLDGYTF. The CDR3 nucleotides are TGCAGTGCATATTTGAGGCAGTTGGATGGCTACACCTTC.

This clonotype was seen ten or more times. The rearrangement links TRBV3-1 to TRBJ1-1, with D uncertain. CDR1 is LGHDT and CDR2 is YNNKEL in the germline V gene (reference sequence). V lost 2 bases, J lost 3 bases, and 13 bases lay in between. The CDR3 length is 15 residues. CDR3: CASSQKGSGDTEAFF. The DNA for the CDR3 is TGTGCCAGCAGCCAAAAGGGCTCCGGGGACACTGAAGCTTTCTTT.

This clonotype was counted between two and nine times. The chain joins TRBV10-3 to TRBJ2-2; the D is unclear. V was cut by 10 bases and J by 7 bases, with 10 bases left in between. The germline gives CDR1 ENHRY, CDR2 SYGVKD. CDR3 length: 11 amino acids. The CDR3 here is CATQTGGELFF. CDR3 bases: TGTGCCACCCAGACGGGCGGGGAGCTGTTTTTT.

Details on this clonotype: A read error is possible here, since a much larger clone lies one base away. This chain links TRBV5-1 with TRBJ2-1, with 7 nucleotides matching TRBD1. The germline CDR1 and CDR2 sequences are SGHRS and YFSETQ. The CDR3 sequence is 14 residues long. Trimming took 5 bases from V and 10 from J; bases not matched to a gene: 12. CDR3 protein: CASSYTGTAREQFF. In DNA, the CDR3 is TGCGCCAGCAGTTATACCGGGACAGCCCGAGAGCAGTTCTTC.

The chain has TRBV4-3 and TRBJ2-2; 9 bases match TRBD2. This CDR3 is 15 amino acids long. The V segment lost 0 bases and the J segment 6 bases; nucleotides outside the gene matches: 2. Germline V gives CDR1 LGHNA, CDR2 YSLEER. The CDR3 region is CASSQDSGSSGELFF. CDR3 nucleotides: TGCGCCAGCAGCCAAGATAGCGGGAGCTCCGGGGAGCTGTTTTTT.

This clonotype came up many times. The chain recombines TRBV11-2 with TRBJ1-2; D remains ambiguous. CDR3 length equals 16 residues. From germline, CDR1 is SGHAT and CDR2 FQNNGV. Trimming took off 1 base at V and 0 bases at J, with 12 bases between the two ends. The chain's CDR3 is CASSLVARVPNYGYTF. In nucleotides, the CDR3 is TGTGCCAGCAGCTTAGTGGCGCGGGTTCCTAACTATGGCTACACCTTC.

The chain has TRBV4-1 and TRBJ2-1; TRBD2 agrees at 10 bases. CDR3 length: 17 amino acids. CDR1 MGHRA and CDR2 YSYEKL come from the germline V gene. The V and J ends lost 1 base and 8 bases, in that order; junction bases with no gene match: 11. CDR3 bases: TGCGCCAGCAGCCAAGGGGGATCTAGCGGGAGTCTTTATGAGCAGTTCTTC. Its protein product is CASSQGGSSGSLYEQFF.

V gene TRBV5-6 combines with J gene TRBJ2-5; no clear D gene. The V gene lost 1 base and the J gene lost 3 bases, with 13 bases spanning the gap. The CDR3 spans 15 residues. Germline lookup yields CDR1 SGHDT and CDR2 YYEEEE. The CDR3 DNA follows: TGTGCCAGCAGCTTGCCAATCCTGGGGAAAGAGACCCAGTACTTC. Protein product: CASSLPILGKETQYF. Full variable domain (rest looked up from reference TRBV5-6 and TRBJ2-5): DAGVTQSPTHLIKTRGQQVTLRCSPKSGHDTVSWYQQALGQGPQFIFQYYEEEERQRGNFPDRFSGHQFPNYSSELNVNALLLGDSALYLCASSLPILGKETQYFGPGTRLLVL.

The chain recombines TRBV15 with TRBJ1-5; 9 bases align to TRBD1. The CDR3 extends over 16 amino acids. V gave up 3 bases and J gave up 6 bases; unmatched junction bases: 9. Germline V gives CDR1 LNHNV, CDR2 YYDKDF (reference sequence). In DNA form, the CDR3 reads TGTGCCACCAGCAGGCTGTTCGGGACAGGGATTCAGCCCCAGCATTTT. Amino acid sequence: CATSRLFGTGIQPQHF.

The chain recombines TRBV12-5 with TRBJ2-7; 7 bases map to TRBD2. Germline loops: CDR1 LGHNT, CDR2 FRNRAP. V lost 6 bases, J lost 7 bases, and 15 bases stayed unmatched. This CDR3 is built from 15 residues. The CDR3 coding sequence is TGTGCTAGTGGCCCACTAGTCGGGGGGTGGCGTGAGCAGTACTTC. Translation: CASGPLVGGWREQYF. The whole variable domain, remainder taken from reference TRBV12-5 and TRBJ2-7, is DARVTQTPRHKVTEMGQEVTMRCQPILGHNTVFWYRQTMMQGLELLAYFRNRAPLDDSGMPKDRFSAEMPDATLATLKIQPSEPRDSAVYFCASGPLVGGWREQYFGPGTRLTVT.